This is a list of T cell receptor beta chains from one sample in a study of T cells in Graves' hyperthyroidism and ophthalmopathy. TCRdb re-analysed the multiplex PCR reads in MiXCR, keeping a single row per CDR3 protein. This sample carries a few hundred thousand distinct CDR3 sequences, about 22% of them seen once, and the ten largest clones take under 55%. Sequencing was performed on blood. The origin of the receptors is a woman aged 70-85 years with Graves' ophthalmopathy. Both conserved end residues are part of each CDR3. Not all rows give a size; the values are once, few, many and, for expanded clones, a class.

j_call: TRBJ2-2
v_call: TRBV29-1
clone_size: NA
cdr3_aa: CSVLSRASGTGELFF

j_call: TRBJ1-6
v_call: TRBV11-2
clone_size: few
cdr3_aa: CASSLVVPANSPLHF

j_call: TRBJ2-7
v_call: TRBV19
clone_size: NA
cdr3_aa: CASSGQGWEQYF

j_call: TRBJ2-1
v_call: TRBV20-1
clone_size: NA
cdr3_aa: CSARGASGRANEQFF

j_call: TRBJ2-3
v_call: TRBV6-2/TRBV6-3
clone_size: NA
cdr3_aa: CASSYGLYTDTQYF

j_call: TRBJ1-2
v_call: TRBV3-1
clone_size: NA
cdr3_aa: CASSPGVQGGYTF

j_call: TRBJ2-1
v_call: TRBV7-2
clone_size: NA
cdr3_aa: CASSLTRYDEQFF

j_call: TRBJ2-2
v_call: TRBV4-1
clone_size: NA
cdr3_aa: CASSQGVGGGTGELFF

j_call: TRBJ1-2
v_call: TRBV5-6
clone_size: few
cdr3_aa: CASTRRPNYGYTF

j_call: TRBJ1-2
v_call: TRBV12-3/TRBV12-4
clone_size: NA
cdr3_aa: CASTRAFYGYTF

j_call: TRBJ2-7
v_call: TRBV6-1
clone_size: few
cdr3_aa: CASGQGSEQYF

j_call: TRBJ1-4
v_call: TRBV4-2
clone_size: NA
cdr3_aa: CASSPGNLREKLFF

j_call: TRBJ2-7
v_call: TRBV28
clone_size: NA
cdr3_aa: CASSTRDSPTYEQYF

j_call: TRBJ2-7
v_call: TRBV7-8
clone_size: once
cdr3_aa: CASSWTDSSRTLSYEQYF

j_call: TRBJ1-1
v_call: TRBV25-1
clone_size: NA
cdr3_aa: CASSSSFSEAFF

j_call: TRBJ1-6
v_call: TRBV28
clone_size: few
cdr3_aa: CASTPSSGSNSPLHF

j_call: TRBJ2-6
v_call: TRBV6-1
clone_size: NA
cdr3_aa: CASSPSGSGANVLTF

j_call: TRBJ1-5
v_call: TRBV7-2
clone_size: NA
cdr3_aa: CASSLGGWGLDQPQHF

j_call: TRBJ2-7
v_call: TRBV6-1
clone_size: many
cdr3_aa: CASRLAGVYEQYF

j_call: TRBJ2-4
v_call: TRBV7-2
clone_size: NA
cdr3_aa: CASSPEEGSAIGDIQYF

j_call: TRBJ2-1
v_call: TRBV12-3/TRBV12-4
clone_size: NA
cdr3_aa: CASSPGTDNEQFF

j_call: TRBJ1-6
v_call: TRBV6-5
clone_size: NA
cdr3_aa: CASSSARDNSPLHF

j_call: TRBJ1-3
v_call: TRBV20-1
clone_size: NA
cdr3_aa: CSARDLSDRGADTIYF

j_call: TRBJ1-1
v_call: TRBV29-1
clone_size: few
cdr3_aa: CSAPLGTGAMNIEAFF

j_call: TRBJ2-2
v_call: TRBV24-1
clone_size: NA
cdr3_aa: CATSDSTFTGGPYAGELFF

j_call: TRBJ2-1
v_call: TRBV7-2
clone_size: NA
cdr3_aa: CASSSRPSGRALGEQFF

j_call: TRBJ1-6
v_call: TRBV15
clone_size: few
cdr3_aa: CATSREFGGTNSPLHF

j_call: TRBJ2-1
v_call: TRBV13
clone_size: NA
cdr3_aa: CASSPRLAGMNHEQFF

j_call: TRBJ2-7
v_call: TRBV30
clone_size: few
cdr3_aa: CAWSADRGPYEQYF

j_call: TRBJ1-2
v_call: TRBV7-9
clone_size: many
cdr3_aa: CASSGRQNYGYTF

j_call: TRBJ2-7
v_call: TRBV30
clone_size: few
cdr3_aa: CAWSVRGRFSYEQYF

j_call: TRBJ2-1
v_call: TRBV4-1
clone_size: NA
cdr3_aa: CASSQGWVRSSYNEQFF

j_call: TRBJ1-5
v_call: TRBV30
clone_size: NA
cdr3_aa: CAWTDNTNQPQHF

j_call: TRBJ1-1
v_call: TRBV6-6
clone_size: NA
cdr3_aa: CASSYSGVPQGTEAFF

j_call: TRBJ1-2
v_call: TRBV9
clone_size: NA
cdr3_aa: CASSAGKSYGYTF

j_call: TRBJ1-5
v_call: TRBV5-5
clone_size: few
cdr3_aa: CASSATGTGGPNQPQHF

j_call: TRBJ2-7
v_call: TRBV19
clone_size: NA
cdr3_aa: CASSGTWGYEQYF

j_call: TRBJ1-5
v_call: TRBV19
clone_size: NA
cdr3_aa: CASSIDRRGGNQPQHF

j_call: TRBJ2-1
v_call: TRBV7-3
clone_size: many
cdr3_aa: CASSLRTSGSHEQFF

j_call: TRBJ1-1
v_call: TRBV20-1
clone_size: many
cdr3_aa: CSASSTGFGEAFF

j_call: TRBJ2-1
v_call: TRBV24-1
clone_size: few
cdr3_aa: CASAPGQGNDNEQFF

j_call: TRBJ2-1
v_call: TRBV28
clone_size: many
cdr3_aa: CASSPVVGLARHEQFF

j_call: TRBJ1-6
v_call: TRBV20-1
clone_size: few
cdr3_aa: CSAGSPGQLIYSPLHF

j_call: TRBJ1-5
v_call: TRBV5-1
clone_size: NA
cdr3_aa: CASSRGGGNQPQHF

j_call: TRBJ2-1
v_call: TRBV12-3/TRBV12-4
clone_size: few
cdr3_aa: CASILTSGRADWFF

j_call: TRBJ1-2
v_call: TRBV29-1
clone_size: NA
cdr3_aa: CSVTLDGNYGYTF

j_call: TRBJ1-1
v_call: TRBV30
clone_size: NA
cdr3_aa: CAYTGLVHTEAFF

j_call: TRBJ2-1
v_call: TRBV7-2
clone_size: many
cdr3_aa: CASSLVTRQGAGNEQFF

j_call: TRBJ2-5
v_call: TRBV20-1
clone_size: NA
cdr3_aa: CSASQAGETQYF

j_call: TRBJ2-5
v_call: TRBV6-1
clone_size: NA
cdr3_aa: CASRPGQGRETQYF

j_call: TRBJ2-7
v_call: TRBV5-1
clone_size: NA
cdr3_aa: CASSPARDRGREQYF

j_call: TRBJ2-5
v_call: TRBV11-2
clone_size: many
cdr3_aa: CASSYGTGVTQYF